These 27 T cell receptor beta chains originate from one sample sequenced in a study of blood T cell repertoires in COVID-19. Data came from immunoSEQ multiplex PCR; TCRdb stores just in-frame clones and leaves some out. The table has about 81,000 clones, about 79% seen once. Sequenced: peripheral blood. These receptors were taken from a woman aged 50 to 60 with acute or convalescent COVID-19.

This clone was detected only a few times. The V call is TRBV2, the J call TRBJ2-1; no firm D call. In germline, CDR1 is SNHLY, CDR2 FYNNEI. V lost 7 bases to trimming and J lost 4 bases, with 5 bases between them. The CDR3 spans 11 residues. The CDR3 protein is CASKSYNEQFF. DNA of the CDR3: TGTGCCAGCAAGAGTTACAATGAGCAGTTCTTC. Combining the CDR3 with reference TRBV2 and TRBJ2-1 gives the whole variable domain EPEVTQTPSHQVTQMGQEVILRCVPISNHLYFYWYRQILGQKVEFLVSFYNNEISEKSEIFDDQFSVERPDGSNFTLKIRSTKLEDSAMYFCASKSYNEQFFGPGTRLTVL.

Worth noting for this clone: One end of the junction varies from germline; a read error may be responsible. This sequence joins TRBV5-8 and TRBJ2-3, with TRBD1 identical over 7 bases. This CDR3 is 16 amino acids long. Looked up from germline, CDR1 is SGHTS and CDR2 is YDEGEE. This chain's CDR3 is CASSAGQAPNTDTRYF. The CDR3 DNA sequence: TGTGCCAGCAGCGCCGGACAGGCGCCTAACACAGATACGCGGTATTTT. The full variable domain, with the rest looked up from reference TRBV5-8 and TRBJ2-3, is EAGVTQSPTHLIKTRGQQATLRCSPISGHTSVYWYQQALGLGLQFLLWYDEGEERNRGNFPPRFSGRQFPNYSSELNVNALELEDSALYLCASSAGQAPNTDTRYFGPGTRLTVL.

V and J are TRBV5-1 and TRBJ1-2, with a weak D call TRBD1 (6 bases). Germline CDR1 is SGHRS and CDR2 is YFSETQ. V was pared by 4 bases and J by 1 base, with 11 bases between. CDR3 length equals 14 residues. The CDR3: CASSPDSINYGYTF. In nucleotides, the CDR3 is TGCGCCAGCAGCCCGGACAGCATTAACTATGGCTACACCTTC.

This clone turned up a few times. The gene calls are TRBV4-3 and TRBJ2-7; 11 bases are shared with TRBD1. V lost 0 bases and J lost 3; bases outside the gene matches: 4. The CDR3 runs to 16 residues. Germline-derived CDR1 and CDR2 are LGHNA and YSLEER. The CDR3 DNA reads as TGCGCCAGCAGCCAAGATGGGACAGGGGGAAACTACGAGCAGTACTTC. This encodes CASSQDGTGGNYEQYF.

The chain employs TRBV19 and TRBJ1-2; a weak D match, TRBD1 (6 bases). V lost 6 bases, J lost 1 base, and 12 bases lay in between. The CDR3 is 14 amino acids. Germline V gene sequence: CDR1 LNHDA, CDR2 SQIVND (reference sequence). CDR3 in amino acids: CASRKDSFNYGYTF. The DNA of the CDR3 is TGTGCCAGTAGGAAGGACAGCTTTAACTATGGCTACACCTTC.

The chain carries TRBV6-5 and TRBJ1-5, with 8 bases fitting TRBD1. Germline-derived CDR1 and CDR2 are MNHEY and SVGAGI. The length of the CDR3 is 14 residues. V lost 8 bases to trimming and J lost 3 bases; unmatched junction nucleotides: 6. CDR3 loop: CASAGGPNNQPQHF. In nucleotides, the CDR3 is TGTGCCAGCGCAGGGGGCCCAAACAATCAGCCCCAGCATTTT.

CDR3 DNA: TGTGCCAGCAGGGACAATTCAGGGGGCGACTATGGCTACACCTTC. Translating gives CASRDNSGGDYGYTF. J is TRBJ1-2 and V is TRBV6-5, with 8 bases fitting TRBD1. This CDR3 contains 15 residues. The germline gives CDR1 MNHEY, CDR2 SVGAGI. V gave up 6 bases and J gave up 3 bases; unmatched junction bases: 9.

The V and J genes are TRBV24-1 and TRBJ2-5; unclear D gene. The ends were cut back, 2 bases at V and 0 bases at J, with 6 bases in the middle. CDR3 length equals 14 residues. Germline CDR1 reads KGHDR; CDR2 reads SFDVKD. This chain's CDR3 is CATSDSDYQETQYF. In DNA form, the CDR3 reads TGTGCCACCAGTGATTCAGACTACCAAGAGACCCAGTACTTC.

This chain uses TRBV11-1 with TRBJ2-1, with 8 bases that match TRBD2. After removal of 5 bases from V and 6 bases from J, the junction contained 9 bases not matched to a gene. The CDR3 spans 15 residues. The germline V gene encodes CDR1 SGHAT and CDR2 FQDESV (reference sequence). CDR3 sequence: CASSPPGGAINEQFF. The CDR3 DNA is TGTGCCAGCAGCCCCCCCGGGGGGGCCATCAATGAGCAGTTCTTC.

The J gene is TRBJ2-1, the V gene TRBV2; 7 nucleotides line up with TRBD2. V lost 4 bases to trimming and J lost 9 bases; unmatched junction nucleotides: 15. From germline, CDR1 is SNHLY and CDR2 FYNNEI. The CDR3 has 16 residues. CDR3 nucleotide sequence: TGTGCCAGCAGTGGCCCCGGGACTACCCTCTCGGTTGAGCAGTTCTTC. Its protein product is CASSGPGTTLSVEQFF.

This chain uses TRBV5-1 with TRBJ1-1; no firm D call. This CDR3 contains 15 residues. Germline CDR1 SGHRS, CDR2 YFSETQ. The ends were cut back, 0 bases at V and 0 bases at J, with 9 bases in the middle. The CDR3 sequence is CASSLAEGMNTEAFF. The CDR3 DNA reads as TGCGCCAGCAGCTTGGCTGAGGGCATGAACACTGAAGCTTTCTTT.

Of note for this clone: In the same sample, other DNA sequences code for this CDR3. The chain carries TRBV7-6 and TRBJ1-1; 8 bases are a match to TRBD1. CDR3 length: 15 residues. The V and J ends lost 4 bases and 0 bases, in that order; junction bases with no gene match: 4. CDR1 is SGHVS and CDR2 is FNYEAQ in the germline V gene. CDR3 region: CASSSGQGLNTEAFF. CDR3 coding DNA: TGTGCCAGCAGCTCCGGACAGGGTCTGAACACTGAAGCTTTCTTT.

V is TRBV3-1 (or the pseudogene TRBV3-2) and J is TRBJ1-1, with 9 bases identical to TRBD1. Germline assignment: CDR1 LGHDT and CDR2 YNNKEL (reference sequence). The V and J ends lost 0 bases and 1 base, in that order; junction bases with no gene match: 6. This CDR3 region has 17 residues. CDR3 loop: CASSQDSEDRGNTEAFF. CDR3 nucleotides: TGTGCCAGCAGCCAAGATTCGGAGGACAGGGGGAACACTGAAGCTTTCTTT.

This chain connects TRBV2 to TRBJ1-1, with a weak D call TRBD1 (6 bases). The germline V and J ends were trimmed by 5 bases and 1 base, with 11 bases remaining between them. Germline lookup yields CDR1 SNHLY and CDR2 FYNNEI. The CDR3 has 14 amino acids. The CDR3 DNA is TGTGCCAGCAGTTACAGGGAAAGGAACACTGAAGCTTTCTTT. The encoded protein is CASSYRERNTEAFF.

This clone was seen more than once but under ten times. J is TRBJ1-2 and V is TRBV13; D unresolved. Germline assignment: CDR1 PRHDT and CDR2 FYEKMQ (reference sequence). The CDR3 loop spans 13 amino acids. V lost 4 bases, J lost 6 bases, and 12 bases lay in between. The CDR3 reads CASSSWVADGYTF. CDR3 DNA sequence: TGTGCCAGCAGCTCCTGGGTGGCGGATGGCTACACCTTC.

This clone was found once. The genes are TRBV21-1 and TRBJ1-2. TRBV21-1 is described as a pseudogene. This CDR3 has 12 residues. The CDR3 reads CASSKGGAGYTF. The CDR3 nucleotides are TGTGCCAGCAGCAAGGGTGGAGCTGGCTACACCTTC.

The rearrangement uses TRBV7-2 and TRBJ1-2; TRBD1 aligns across 8 bases. Germline CDR1 and CDR2: SGHTA and FQGNSA. With 4 bases clipped from V and 6 bases from J, the junction kept 4 bases outside the gene matches. CDR3 length: 13 amino acids. The CDR3 spells CASSSRTGNGYTF. The CDR3 nucleotides read TGTGCCAGCAGCTCTCGGACAGGGAATGGCTACACCTTC. The full variable domain, completed using reference TRBV7-2 and TRBJ1-2, is GAGVSQSPSNKVTEKGKDVELRCDPISGHTALYWYRQSLGQGLEFLIYFQGNSAPDKSGLPSDRFSAERTGGSVSTLTIQRTQQEDSAVYLCASSSRTGNGYTFGSGTRLTVV.

The sample holds a few counts of this clone. The V call is TRBV6-6, the J call TRBJ1-4, with D hard to call. CDR1 is MNHNY and CDR2 is SVGAGI in the germline V gene (reference sequence). The CDR3 length is 14 residues. V was cut by 6 bases and J by 1 base, with 9 bases left in between. CDR3 region: CASSYPGTNEKLFF. The CDR3 nucleotides read TGTGCCAGCAGCTACCCAGGAACTAATGAAAAACTGTTTTTT.

The chain couples TRBV12-3 or TRBV12-4 to TRBJ1-4; TRBD1 aligns across 7 bases. V was pared by 8 bases and J by 11 bases, with 5 bases of the junction left unmatched. The CDR3 loop spans 11 amino acids. Here the CDR3 DNA reads TGTGCCAGCGGGACAGAGAGGAAACTGTTTTTT. This encodes CASGTERKLFF.

The chain uses TRBV28 and TRBJ1-1; no clear D gene. Germline V gene data show CDR1 as MDHEN and CDR2 as SYDVKM. The CDR3 totals 12 residues. The CDR3 coding sequence is TGTGGGGAGCCCTACATGAACACTGAAGCTTTCTTT. It yields the protein CGEPYMNTEAFF.

On this clone itself: Other DNA sequences in this specimen translate into the identical CDR3. The chain links TRBV12-3 or TRBV12-4 to TRBJ1-2, with D possibly TRBD1 on 5 matching bases. V lost 3 bases and J lost 2, with 7 bases in between. This CDR3 comprises 13 residues. The CDR3 reads CASSFRANYGYTF. CDR3 DNA: TGTGCCAGCAGTTTCAGGGCGAACTATGGCTACACCTTC.

The V call is TRBV2, the J call TRBJ1-2, with D perhaps TRBD1 (6 bases). The V end lost 5 bases, the J end lost 4 bases, and 17 bases lay between the germline ends. This CDR3 has 15 residues. Germline CDR1 is SNHLY and CDR2 is FYNNEI. This CDR3 reads CASSYQKQGFYGYTF. In nucleotides, the CDR3 is TGTGCCAGCAGTTACCAAAAACAGGGATTCTATGGCTACACCTTC. The variable domain in full, with the rest retrieved from reference TRBV2 and TRBJ1-2, is EPEVTQTPSHQVTQMGQEVILRCVPISNHLYFYWYRQILGQKVEFLVSFYNNEISEKSEIFDDQFSVERPDGSNFTLKIRSTKLEDSAMYFCASSYQKQGFYGYTFGSGTRLTVV.

The rearrangement joins TRBV3-1 (or the pseudogene TRBV3-2) to TRBJ2-7; possible D gene TRBD1, 6 bases. CDR3 length: 13 residues. Deletions cut 0 bases from V and 4 bases from J, with 7 bases between. The V gene's germline CDR1 is LGHDT and CDR2 YNNKEL (reference sequence). The CDR3 DNA is TGTGCCAGCAGCCAAGATGACAGGTACGAGCAGTACTTC. This translates into CASSQDDRYEQYF.

As regards this clone: Other nucleotide sequences from this sample produce the same CDR3. The chain combines TRBV9 with TRBJ2-5; 7 bases agree with TRBD1. This CDR3 is built from 14 residues. Germline lookup yields CDR1 SGDLS and CDR2 YYNGEE. The V gene end was trimmed by 0 bases and the J gene end by 5 bases; junction bases not matched to a gene: 4. CDR3 coding DNA: TGTGCCAGCAGCGTAGGGAACAGGGGCGAGACCCAGTACTTC. It yields the protein CASSVGNRGETQYF.

V is TRBV7-9 and J is TRBJ2-7; 8 bases fit TRBD1. Germline values: CDR1 SEHNR, CDR2 FQNEAQ (reference sequence). After removal of 1 base from V and 4 bases from J, the junction contained 9 bases not matched to a gene. The CDR3 covers 16 residues. CDR3 DNA sequence: TGTGCCAGCAGCTTAGAAGTGACAGGGGTAGGATACGAGCAGTACTTC. Translating gives CASSLEVTGVGYEQYF.

The V and J genes are TRBV7-6 and TRBJ2-2; 7 bases are shared with TRBD1. The J segment lost 4 bases and the V segment lost 1 base, leaving 9 bases of the junction unmatched. Germline V lookup: CDR1 SGHVS, CDR2 FNYEAQ. This CDR3 is 17 amino acids long. The CDR3 DNA is TGTGCCAGCAGCTTAGTGTCCTTGGGACAGCTCACCGGGGAGCTGTTTTTT. Amino acid sequence: CASSLVSLGQLTGELFF.

The V gene is TRBV7-9, the J gene TRBJ2-1; D might be TRBD1 (5 bases). Per the germline V gene, CDR1 is SEHNR and CDR2 is FQNEAQ (reference sequence). This CDR3 has 14 residues. The V and J ends lost 0 bases and 3 bases respectively, with 6 bases between them. Written as DNA, the CDR3 is TGTGCCAGCAGCTTAGCCGACAGCTACAATGAGCAGTTCTTC. Encoded protein: CASSLADSYNEQFF.